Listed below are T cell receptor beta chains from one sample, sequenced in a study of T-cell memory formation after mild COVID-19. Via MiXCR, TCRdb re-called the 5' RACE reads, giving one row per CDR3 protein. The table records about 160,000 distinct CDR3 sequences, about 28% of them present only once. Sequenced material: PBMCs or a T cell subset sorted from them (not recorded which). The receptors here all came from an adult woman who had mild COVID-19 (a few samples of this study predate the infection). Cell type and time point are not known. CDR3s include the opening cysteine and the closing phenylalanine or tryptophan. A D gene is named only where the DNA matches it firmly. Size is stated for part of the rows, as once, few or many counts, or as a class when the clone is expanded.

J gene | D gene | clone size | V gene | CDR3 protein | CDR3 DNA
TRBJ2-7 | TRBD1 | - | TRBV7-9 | CASSPTAQGAYEQYF | TGTGCCAGCAGTCCGACCGCACAGGGGGCCTACGAGCAGTACTTC
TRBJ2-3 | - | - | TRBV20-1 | CSARWGGGRGDTQYF | TGCAGTGCCAGATGGGGAGGGGGCCGGGGAGATACGCAGTATTTT
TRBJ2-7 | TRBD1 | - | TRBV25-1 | CASSESAGTGEFRQYF | TGTGCCAGCAGTGAATCCGCCGGGACAGGAGAGTTCAGGCAGTACTTC
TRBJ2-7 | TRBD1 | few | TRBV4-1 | CASSGRQGTGEQYF | TGCGCCAGCAGCGGACGACAGGGAACGGGAGAGCAGTACTTC
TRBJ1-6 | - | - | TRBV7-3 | CASSPGTANSPLHF | TGTGCCAGCAGCCCCGGGACCGCGAATTCACCCCTCCACTTT
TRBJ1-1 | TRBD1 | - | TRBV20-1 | CSARPDRVKTEAFF | TGCAGTGCTAGACCGGACAGGGTTAAGACTGAAGCTTTCTTT
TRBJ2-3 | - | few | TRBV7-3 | CASSPTQADTQYF | TGTGCCAGCAGCCCGACGCAGGCGGATACGCAGTATTTT
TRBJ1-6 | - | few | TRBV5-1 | CASSLDQGTNSPLHF | TGCGCCAGCAGCTTGGATCAGGGGACTAATTCACCCCTCCACTTT
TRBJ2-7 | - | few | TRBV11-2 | CASRQGLGEQYF | TGTGCCAGCAGACAGGGTCTTGGCGAGCAGTACTTC
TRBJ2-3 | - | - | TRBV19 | CASSRAWGSDTQYF | TGTGCCAGTAGTCGCGCATGGGGGTCAGATACGCAGTATTTT
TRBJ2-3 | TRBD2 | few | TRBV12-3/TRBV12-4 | CASSSAGGLTDTQYF | TGTGCCAGCAGTTCAGCGGGGGGGCTGACAGATACGCAGTATTTT
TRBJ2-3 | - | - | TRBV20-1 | CSASRGVGTDTQYF | TGCAGTGCTAGTCGGGGAGTCGGTACAGATACGCAGTATTTT